This TCR beta chain stems from a study of T cell clonality in common variable immunodeficiency. Repertoires were generated with immunoSEQ multiplex PCR, while TCRdb's copy carries only in-frame clones and drops some. Singletons are absent from the sample, which has some 34,000 clones. Blood samples were heparinized, 5 to 8 ml per donor. This clone came up many times. Its cognate antigen is unknown. The CDR3 end falls 3 residues outside the read, so it is completed with the germline J gene. Germline CDR1 PRHDT, CDR2 FYEKMQ (reference sequence). J lost 6 bases, V lost 5 bases, and 1 base had no gene match. This CDR3 has 12 residues. Study-wide results and caveats: Links between repertoire features and CVID complications were heterogeneity-limited. Common variable immunodeficiency TCR beta sequences reportedly had fewer deletions and N-nucleotide insertions. The cause of increased CVID clonality remains unclear without subpopulation sequencing. Compared with controls, CVID subjects had fewer shared TCRbeta clones.

Sequenced input: peripheral blood mononuclear cells. The receptor's source is a human donor with common variable immunodeficiency. V is TRBV13 and J is TRBJ1-2, with TRBD1 identical over 9 bases. The sequenced CDR3 bases are TGTGCCAGCAGCCGGGACAGGGATGGC. This translates into CASSRDRDG. The full CDR3 protein reads CASSRDRDGYTF.